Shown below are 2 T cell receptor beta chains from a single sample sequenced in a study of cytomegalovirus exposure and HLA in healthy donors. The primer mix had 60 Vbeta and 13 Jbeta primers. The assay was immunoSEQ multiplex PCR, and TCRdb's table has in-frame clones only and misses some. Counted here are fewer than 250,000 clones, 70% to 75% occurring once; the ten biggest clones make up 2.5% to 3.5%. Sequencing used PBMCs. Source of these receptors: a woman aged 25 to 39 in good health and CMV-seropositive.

In DNA, the CDR3 is TGTGCCAGCAGTGTGACAGGGTTAAACAATGAGCAGTTCTTC. It codes for CASSVTGLNNEQFF. J is TRBJ2-1 and V is TRBV6-1, with 7 bases lining up with TRBD1. Trimming cost V 4 bases and J 5 bases; bases outside gene matches: 5. In germline, CDR1 is MNHNS, CDR2 SASEGT. The length of the CDR3 is 14 residues.

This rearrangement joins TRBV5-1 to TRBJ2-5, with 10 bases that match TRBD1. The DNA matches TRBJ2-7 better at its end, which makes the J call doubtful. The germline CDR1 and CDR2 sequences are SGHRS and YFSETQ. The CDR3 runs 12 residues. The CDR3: CASSDRGDEQYF. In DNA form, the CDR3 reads TGCGCCAGCTCGGACAGGGGGGACGAGCAGTACTTC.